This entry lists 10 T cell receptor beta chains sequenced from one sample in a study of cytomegalovirus exposure and HLA in healthy donors. This PCR relied on a set of 60 Vbeta primers and 13 Jbeta primers. The table came from immunoSEQ multiplex PCR; TCRdb's copy has only in-frame clones and leaves some out. The sample holds more than 100,000 clones, 75% to 85% seen once. Sequencing was carried out using PBMCs. These receptor sequences come from a woman in her forties in good health and CMV-seronegative.

V gene TRBV2 combines with J gene TRBJ1-5; D may be TRBD1 (6 bases). V lost 3 bases and J lost 0, with 12 bases in between. CDR3 length: 16 residues. Germline CDR1 is SNHLY and CDR2 is FYNNEI. For the CDR3, the DNA is TGTGCCAGCAGTGATATCAGGGGATATAGCAATCAGCCCCAGCATTTT. Protein sequence: CASSDIRGYSNQPQHF.

This clone was detected only a few times. V usage is TRBV2 and J usage is TRBJ2-7, with 10 positions matching TRBD2. The CDR3 is 18 amino acids. Per the germline V gene, CDR1 is SNHLY and CDR2 is FYNNEI. Trimming at V came to 4 bases and at J to 4 bases, leaving 16 bases not matched to a gene. The CDR3 region is CASSVRLAGASDGYEQYF. CDR3 coding DNA: TGTGCCAGCAGTGTTCGTCTAGCGGGGGCCTCAGACGGTTACGAGCAGTACTTC.

The table lists this clone with a few counts. The chain links TRBV28 to TRBJ1-2; possibly TRBD1 for D (6 bases). The V gene's germline CDR1 is MDHEN and CDR2 SYDVKM. The CDR3 covers 14 residues. V gave up 6 bases and J gave up 7 bases, with 18 bases separating them. In DNA form, the CDR3 reads TGTGCCAGCAGCCCACCGGGACACGGCTCTGGCTACACCTTC. Translated, it gives CASSPPGHGSGYTF.

The V call is TRBV6-6, the J call TRBJ2-6, with D possibly matching TRBD1 (6 bases). The V end was cut by 4 bases, the J end by 1 base, with 11 bases between. This CDR3 is 16 amino acids long. Per germline, CDR1 MNHNY and CDR2 SVGAGI (reference sequence). Written as DNA, the CDR3 is TGTGCCAGCAGTTTGGAAACAGGGTCTGGGGCCAACGTCCTGACTTTC. This codes for CASSLETGSGANVLTF.

This clone was found once. This sequence joins TRBV4-2 and TRBJ1-2; a weak D match, TRBD1 (6 bases). The germline V and J ends were trimmed by 1 base and 0 bases, with 21 bases remaining between them. Germline V gene sequence: CDR1 LGHNA, CDR2 YNFKEQ. This CDR3 has 19 amino acids. CDR3 region: CASSQARGTLIDANYGYTF. The CDR3 DNA reads as TGTGCCAGCAGCCAAGCTAGGGGGACCTTAATAGATGCTAACTATGGCTACACCTTC.

CDR3: CASSLAGSYTDTQYF. CDR3 bases: TGCGCCAGCAGCTTGGCAGGCTCGTACACAGATACGCAGTATTTT. The chain carries TRBV5-1 and TRBJ2-3; D unclear. V was trimmed by 0 bases and J by 2 bases, leaving 10 bases between them. Germline-derived CDR1 and CDR2 are SGHRS and YFSETQ. This CDR3 region has 15 residues. Combining the CDR3 with reference TRBV5-1 and TRBJ2-3 gives the whole variable domain KAGVTQTPRYLIKTRGQQVTLSCSPISGHRSVSWYQQTPGQGLQFLFEYFSETQRNKGNFPGRFSGRQFSNSRSEMNVSTLELGDSALYLCASSLAGSYTDTQYFGPGTRLTVL.

The chain recombines TRBV27 with TRBJ2-7; D is possibly TRBD1 (5 bases). Germline CDR1 is MNHEY and CDR2 is SMNVEV (reference sequence). This CDR3 contains 12 residues. The V end lost 3 bases, the J end lost 5 bases, and 8 bases lay between the germline ends. The DNA of the CDR3 is TGTGCCAGCAGTTTCCTAGGGGACGAGCAGTACTTC. This sequence encodes CASSFLGDEQYF.

This chain uses TRBV18 with TRBJ1-2, with D perhaps matching TRBD1 (5 bases). Between the trimmed V and J ends, which lost 0 bases and 8 bases, there was a span of 10 bases. CDR1 KGHSH and CDR2 LQKENI come from the germline V gene. The CDR3 extends over 13 amino acids. The CDR3 DNA reads TGTGCCAGCTCACCACCTGACAGCTGGGGCTACACCTTC. Translated, it gives CASSPPDSWGYTF.

V and J are TRBV4-3 and TRBJ1-1; 9 positions agree with TRBD1. The V and J ends lost 5 bases and 5 bases, in that order; junction bases with no gene match: 15. The CDR3 extends over 17 amino acids. In germline, CDR1 is LGHNA, CDR2 YSLEER. CDR3 residues: CASSSEGTGPLGTEAFF. DNA of the CDR3: TGCGCCAGCAGCTCTGAGGGGACAGGGCCTTTGGGGACTGAAGCTTTCTTT.

The J gene is TRBJ1-6, the V gene TRBV7-9, with 7 nucleotides matching TRBD1. This CDR3 has 15 amino acids. CDR1 and CDR2 (germline): SEHNR, FQNEAQ (reference sequence). The trim removed 1 base at V and 10 bases at J, leaving 7 bases unmatched. CDR3 sequence (DNA): TGTGCCAGCAGCTTAGGGTACAGGGGAGGCTCACCCCTCCACTTT. It translates to CASSLGYRGGSPLHF. Based on the CDR3 plus reference TRBV7-9 and TRBJ1-6, the full variable domain is DTGVSQNPRHKITKRGQNVTFRCDPISEHNRLYWYRQTLGQGPEFLTYFQNEAQLEKSRLLSDRFSAERPKGSFSTLEIQRTEQGDSAMYLCASSLGYRGGSPLHFGNGTRLTVT.